What follows describes a single TCR beta chain. Antigen specificity is unknown. Clones were sequenced by immunoSEQ multiplex PCR, and TCRdb holds only the in-frame ones, with some missing. The table has some 110,000 clones, 90% seen once. This specimen belongs to a study of T cell clones after liver transplantation. Study information: In this trial, immunosuppression withdrawal was attempted within 2 years of liver transplant.

General study points: Migration into the graft, not deletion, may explain lost graft donor-reactive T cells.

Germline V gene data show CDR1 as SGHRS and CDR2 as YFSETQ. Trimming left V 7 bases short and J 1 base short, with 12 bases between. The CDR3 totals 14 residues. The source was CD4+ T cells from blood, collected 12 months after liver transplant. V is TRBV5-1 and J is TRBJ2-1; D remains unclear. The clonotype originates from a human patient who received a liver transplant. A share of the T cells may be of graft donor origin. Here the CDR3 DNA reads TGCGCCAGCCGGGTGCAGGAGTCCTACAATGAGCAGTTCTTC. It yields the protein CASRVQESYNEQFF.